The 17 T cell receptor beta chains given below trace back to one sample, sequenced in a study of regulatory T cells in long-lasting Graves disease. To make TCR beta libraries, researchers used iRepertoire HTBI primers and Arm-PCR of CDR3 regions. TCRdb called the multiplex PCR reads again in MiXCR, with one record for every CDR3 protein. The table has roughly 700,000 distinct CDR3 sequences, 25% to 35% seen once. The time point: persistent/refractory GD, antithyroid drugs over 5 years with positive TRAb. After RNA was extracted from PBMCs, the TCR library was made from it. This sample comprised peripheral blood mononuclear cells (PBMCs), obtained when the disease was refractory, from a patient treated with antithyroid drugs. These receptors originate from a female donor with Graves disease.

This chain uses TRBV28 with TRBJ1-2; D is undetermined. Germline-derived CDR1 and CDR2 are MDHEN and SYDVKM. V was cut by 3 bases and J by 10 bases, with 12 bases left in between. The CDR3 is 12 amino acids. The DNA for the CDR3 is TGTGCCAGCAGTTTTGTCACCTGGGACTACACCTTC. Translating gives CASSFVTWDYTF.

This rearrangement joins TRBV3-1 to TRBJ2-5, with 9 bases that match TRBD2. V was pared by 0 bases and J by 4 bases, with 6 bases of the junction left unmatched. Germline lookup yields CDR1 LGHDT and CDR2 YNNKEL (reference sequence). The CDR3 runs 16 residues. This CDR3 reads CASSQDLAGRGETQYF. The CDR3 nucleotides are TGTGCCAGCAGCCAAGATCTAGCGGGGCGGGGAGAGACCCAGTACTTC.

The V and J genes are TRBV20-1 and TRBJ2-7; TRBD2 matches 12 bases. Germline trimming cut 6 bases from V and 3 bases from J; bases unmatched to any gene: 6. This CDR3 is 14 amino acids long. CDR1 is DFQATT, CDR2 SNEGSKA, per germline (reference sequence). In nucleotides, the CDR3 is TGCAGTGCAGATGGACTAGCGGGAAACTACGAGCAGTACTTC. This encodes CSADGLAGNYEQYF.

The table lists this clonotype with a few counts. Here the CDR3 reads CAWSAGGNEKLFF. DNA for the CDR3: TGTGCCTGGAGTGCAGGGGGCAATGAAAAACTGTTTTTT. The chain joins TRBV30 to TRBJ1-4; 8 bases agree with TRBD1. After removal of 1 base from V and 5 bases from J, the junction contained 0 bases not matched to a gene. The CDR3 length is 13 residues. CDR1 is GTSNPN and CDR2 is SVGIG in the germline V gene (reference sequence).

This chain links TRBV3-1 with TRBJ2-6, with D hard to call. The CDR3 has 12 amino acids. Germline V gives CDR1 LGHDT, CDR2 YNNKEL (reference sequence). Deletions cut 7 bases from V and 2 bases from J, with 3 bases between. The CDR3 sequence: CASTAGANVLTF. The CDR3 nucleotides read TGTGCCAGCACCGCTGGGGCCAACGTCCTGACTTTC.

This clonotype has just a few counts. V is TRBV3-1 and J is TRBJ2-7; the D gene is possibly TRBD2 (6 bases). CDR1 LGHDT and CDR2 YNNKEL come from the germline V gene (reference sequence). Trimming cost V 8 bases and J 0 bases, with 14 bases left between them. The CDR3 sequence is 14 residues long. CDR3 protein: CASSGGTSSYEQYF. CDR3 nucleotides: TGTGCCAGCTCCGGCGGGACCAGCTCCTACGAGCAGTACTTC.

The chain combines TRBV15 with TRBJ2-4; no clear D. Between the trimmed V and J ends, which lost 3 bases and 3 bases, there was a span of 12 bases. CDR1 LNHNV and CDR2 YYDKDF come from the germline V gene (reference sequence). The CDR3 loop spans 15 amino acids. DNA of the CDR3: TGTGCCACCAGCAGTAGCAGACCTGTCAAAAACATTCAGTACTTC. It encodes CATSSSRPVKNIQYF.

The chain joins TRBV6-1 to TRBJ1-5, with TRBD1 matching 7 bases. J gave up 8 bases and V 5 bases, and 12 bases lay outside the gene matches. From germline, CDR1 is MNHNS and CDR2 SASEGT. The CDR3 sequence is 15 residues long. The CDR3 region is CASSPARQGGEPQHF. The CDR3 region has the DNA TGTGCCAGCAGTCCCGCCCGACAGGGTGGCGAGCCCCAGCATTTT.

This clonotype came up a few times. V usage is TRBV20-1 and J usage is TRBJ1-6; a weak D match, TRBD1 (5 bases). CDR1 and CDR2 from the germline V gene are DFQATT and SNEGSKA (reference sequence). The CDR3 has 13 residues. Trimming removed 5 bases from V and 6 bases from J, with 11 bases in between. The CDR3 is CSALGQFNSPLHF. The CDR3 region has the DNA TGCAGTGCTCTAGGACAATTTAATTCACCCCTCCACTTT.

Many counts were recorded for this clonotype. The chain couples TRBV2 to TRBJ1-2, with TRBD1 matching over 11 bases. Trimming at V came to 6 bases and at J to 6 bases, leaving 6 bases not matched to a gene. CDR3 length equals 14 residues. Germline values: CDR1 SNHLY, CDR2 FYNNEI. The CDR3, as DNA: TGTGCCAGCAGGGTACGGACAGGGGGCAATGGCTACACCTTC. It translates to CASRVRTGGNGYTF. The whole variable domain, filled in from reference TRBV2 and TRBJ1-2, reads EPEVTQTPSHQVTQMGQEVILRCVPISNHLYFYWYRQILGQKVEFLVSFYNNEISEKSEIFDDQFSVERPDGSNFTLKIRSTKLEDSAMYFCASRVRTGGNGYTFGSGTRLTVV.

This clonotype was detected a few times. This chain connects TRBV6-1 to TRBJ1-2; no definite D call. CDR1 and CDR2 (germline): MNHNS, SASEGT. This CDR3 is 15 amino acids long. V was cut by 8 bases and J by 4 bases, with 20 bases left in between. CDR3: CASWDEEGDGYGYTF. The CDR3 DNA follows: TGTGCCAGCTGGGATGAGGAGGGCGACGGCTATGGCTACACCTTC.

This clonotype was seen more than once but under ten times. The genes are TRBV3-1 and TRBJ2-2; D call uncertain. This CDR3 spans 13 amino acids. The germline gives CDR1 LGHDT, CDR2 YNNKEL (reference sequence). With 5 bases removed from V and 2 bases from J, the gap between germline ends came to 6 bases. CDR3 DNA sequence: TGTGCCAGCAGCACACAAAACACCGGGGAGCTGTTTTTT. It encodes CASSTQNTGELFF.

This chain joins TRBV19 and TRBJ1-2; TRBD1 agrees at 9 bases. Germline CDR1 reads LNHDA; CDR2 reads SQIVND (reference sequence). Trimming cost V 8 bases and J 4 bases; bases outside gene matches: 8. The CDR3 length is 14 residues. This chain's CDR3 is CASRAQGAGYGYTF. In DNA, the CDR3 is TGTGCCAGTCGCGCACAGGGGGCCGGCTATGGCTACACCTTC.

The chain combines TRBV19 with TRBJ2-2; tentatively, D is TRBD1 (6 bases). CDR1 and CDR2 (germline): LNHDA, SQIVND (reference sequence). The CDR3 runs 15 residues. V shed 3 bases and J shed 5 bases, with 13 bases lying between them. CDR3 DNA sequence: TGTGCCAGTAGTATCGGGATTAGGGGGACCGGGGAGCTGTTTTTT. This codes for CASSIGIRGTGELFF.

The chain links TRBV6-5 to TRBJ2-4; tentatively, D is TRBD1 or TRBD2 (6 bases each). Germline V gene sequence: CDR1 MNHEY, CDR2 SVGAGI. V was clipped by 0 bases and J by 3 bases, with 18 bases between them. CDR3 size: 18 residues. In DNA, the CDR3 is TGTGCCAGCAGTTACTCTTTAGCGGAAGGGGGATACAAAAACATTCAGTACTTC. This encodes CASSYSLAEGGYKNIQYF.

In this sample, this clonotype turned up a few times. CDR3: CASSHWTSGKLSYEQYF. CDR3 DNA sequence: TGTGCCAGCAGCCACTGGACTAGCGGGAAGCTCTCCTACGAGCAGTACTTC. This rearrangement joins TRBV3-1 to TRBJ2-7; TRBD2 aligns across 12 bases. J lost 0 bases, V lost 3 bases, and 6 bases had no gene match. CDR3 size: 17 residues. Germline V gene sequence: CDR1 LGHDT, CDR2 YNNKEL (reference sequence).

The chain couples TRBV6-1 to TRBJ2-7; 7 bases line up with TRBD2. Losses at the gene ends were 6 bases for V and 1 base for J; bases not matched to a gene: 9. Germline lookup yields CDR1 MNHNS and CDR2 SASEGT. The CDR3 consists of 15 residues. DNA for the CDR3: TGTGCCAGCAGCGACCTAGCGGACCGATCCTACGAGCAGTACTTC. It specifies CASSDLADRSYEQYF.